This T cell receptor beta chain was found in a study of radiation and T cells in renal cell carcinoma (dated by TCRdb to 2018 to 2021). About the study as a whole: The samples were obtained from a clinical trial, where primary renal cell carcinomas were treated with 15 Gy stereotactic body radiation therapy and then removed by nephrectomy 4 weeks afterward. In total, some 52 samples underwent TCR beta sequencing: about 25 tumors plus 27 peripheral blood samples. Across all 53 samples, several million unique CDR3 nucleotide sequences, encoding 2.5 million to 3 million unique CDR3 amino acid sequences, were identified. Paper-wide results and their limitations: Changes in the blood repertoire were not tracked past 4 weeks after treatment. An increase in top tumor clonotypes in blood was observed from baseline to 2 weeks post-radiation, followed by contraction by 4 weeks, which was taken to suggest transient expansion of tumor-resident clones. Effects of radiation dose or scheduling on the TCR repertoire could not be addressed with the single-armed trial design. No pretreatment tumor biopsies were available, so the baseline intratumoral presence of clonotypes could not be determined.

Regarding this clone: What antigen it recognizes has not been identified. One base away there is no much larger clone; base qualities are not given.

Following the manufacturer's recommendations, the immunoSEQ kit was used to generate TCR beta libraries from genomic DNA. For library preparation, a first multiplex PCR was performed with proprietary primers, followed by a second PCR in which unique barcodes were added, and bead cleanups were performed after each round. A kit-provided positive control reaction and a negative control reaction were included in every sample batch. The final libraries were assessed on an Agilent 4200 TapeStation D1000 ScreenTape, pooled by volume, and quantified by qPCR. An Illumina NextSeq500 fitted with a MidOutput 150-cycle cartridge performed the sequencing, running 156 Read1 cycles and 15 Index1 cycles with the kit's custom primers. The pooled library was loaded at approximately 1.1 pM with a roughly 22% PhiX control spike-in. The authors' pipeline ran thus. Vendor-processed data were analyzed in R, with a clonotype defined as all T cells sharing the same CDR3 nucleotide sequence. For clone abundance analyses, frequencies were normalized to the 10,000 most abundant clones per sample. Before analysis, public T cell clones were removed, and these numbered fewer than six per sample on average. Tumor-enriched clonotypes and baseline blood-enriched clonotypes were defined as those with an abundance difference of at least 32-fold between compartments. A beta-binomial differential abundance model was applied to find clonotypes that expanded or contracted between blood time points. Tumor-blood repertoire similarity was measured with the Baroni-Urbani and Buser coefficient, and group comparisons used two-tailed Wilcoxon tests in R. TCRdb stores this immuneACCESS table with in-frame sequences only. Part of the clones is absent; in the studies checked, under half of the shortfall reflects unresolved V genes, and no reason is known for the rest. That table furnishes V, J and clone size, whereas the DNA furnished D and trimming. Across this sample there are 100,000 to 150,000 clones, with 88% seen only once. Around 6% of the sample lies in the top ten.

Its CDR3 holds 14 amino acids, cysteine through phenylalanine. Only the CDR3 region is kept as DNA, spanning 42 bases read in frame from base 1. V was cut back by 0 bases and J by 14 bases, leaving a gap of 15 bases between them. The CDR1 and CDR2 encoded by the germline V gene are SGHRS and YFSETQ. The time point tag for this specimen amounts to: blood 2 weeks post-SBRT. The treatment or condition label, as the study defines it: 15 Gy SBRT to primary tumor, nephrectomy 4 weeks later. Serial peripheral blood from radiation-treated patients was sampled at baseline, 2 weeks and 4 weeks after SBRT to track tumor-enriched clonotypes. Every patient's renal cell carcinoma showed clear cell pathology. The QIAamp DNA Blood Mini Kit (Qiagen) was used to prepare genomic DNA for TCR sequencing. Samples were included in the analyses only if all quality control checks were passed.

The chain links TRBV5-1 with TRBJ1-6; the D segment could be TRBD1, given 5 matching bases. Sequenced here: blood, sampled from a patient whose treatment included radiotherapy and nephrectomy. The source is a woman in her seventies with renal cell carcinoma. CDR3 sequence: CASSLEGDVATLHF. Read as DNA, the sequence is TGCGCCAGCAGCTTGGAAGGGGACGTGGCGACCCTCCACTTT.